One and the same sample provided the 25 T cell receptor beta chains below, sequenced in a study of identical twins. TCRdb fed the 5' RACE reads into MiXCR, producing one record per CDR3 protein. The sample shows around 690,000 distinct CDR3 sequences, less than 25% of them seen only once. This sample also appeared in a second study, on T cells expressing NK-cell markers.

Sequenced sample: PBMCs. The origin of the receptors is a woman under 30 in good health.

This clonotype occurred many times. The V call is TRBV7-9, the J call TRBJ2-3; 7 bases are a match to TRBD2. CDR1 is SEHNR, CDR2 FQNEAQ, per germline (reference sequence). V gave up 5 bases and J gave up 5 bases; unmatched junction bases: 10. The CDR3 consists of 15 residues. CDR3 protein: CASSPLREKKDTQYF. CDR3 DNA sequence: TGTGCCAGCAGCCCACTGCGGGAGAAGAAAGATACGCAGTATTTT.

This clonotype was recorded at least ten times. J is TRBJ1-1 and V is TRBV10-3, with TRBD1 as a possible D gene (6 bases). The germline gives CDR1 ENHRY, CDR2 SYGVKD. With 10 bases removed from V and 6 bases from J, the gap between germline ends came to 15 bases. The CDR3 runs 12 residues. The CDR3 loop is CATQQGGAEAFF. DNA for the CDR3: TGTGCCACTCAACAGGGTGGCGCTGAAGCTTTCTTT.

This sequence joins TRBV29-1 and TRBJ2-2; no reliable D call. Trimming shortened V by 2 bases and J by 3 bases, and 7 bases separated the two germline ends. The CDR3 has 13 residues. CDR1 SQVTM and CDR2 ANQGSEA come from the germline V gene. CDR3 loop: CSVERIDTGELFF. The DNA for the CDR3 is TGCAGCGTTGAACGGATCGACACCGGGGAGCTGTTTTTT.

This clonotype turned up a few times. The CDR3 loop reads CSPGQGKETQYF. CDR3 sequence (DNA): TGCAGTCCTGGACAGGGGAAGGAGACCCAGTACTTC. The genes are TRBV20-1 and TRBJ2-5; 9 nucleotides align to TRBD1. The germline CDR1 and CDR2 sequences are DFQATT and SNEGSKA (reference sequence). This CDR3 region has 12 residues. With V trimmed by 8 bases and J by 5 bases, 6 bases remained unmatched.

In its sample, this clonotype was seen a few times. The genes are TRBV5-1 and TRBJ2-5; 13 bases are a match to TRBD2. J was trimmed by 2 bases and V by 4 bases; bases with no gene match: 8. Germline CDR1 reads SGHRS; CDR2 reads YFSETQ. The CDR3 runs to 17 residues. The chain's CDR3 is CASSKASGLAGQETQYF. The CDR3 DNA reads as TGCGCCAGCAGCAAGGCGTCGGGACTAGCGGGGCAAGAGACCCAGTACTTC.

This clonotype was found a few times. V is TRBV18 and J is TRBJ2-3; the D is unclear. CDR3 length equals 17 residues. V was trimmed by 3 bases and J by 1 base, leaving 17 bases between them. The germline V gene has CDR1 KGHSH and CDR2 LQKENI. This chain's CDR3 is CASSPLIPAAGTDTQYF. The CDR3 region has the DNA TGTGCCAGCTCACCGCTGATACCGGCTGCAGGCACAGATACGCAGTATTTT.

This sequence joins TRBV7-3 and TRBJ2-1, with 7 nucleotides matching TRBD1. With 4 bases clipped from V and 7 bases from J, the junction kept 7 bases outside the gene matches. The germline CDR1 and CDR2 sequences are SGHTA and FQGTGA. The CDR3 covers 14 residues. As DNA, the CDR3 is TGTGCCAGCAGCTCAAGACAGGGCGTAAATGAGCAGTTCTTC. Protein: CASSSRQGVNEQFF.

The chain joins TRBV20-1 to TRBJ2-3, with D uncertain. CDR3 size: 14 residues. With 7 bases removed from V and 2 bases from J, the gap between germline ends came to 16 bases. Germline V gene data show CDR1 as DFQATT and CDR2 as SNEGSKA (reference sequence). The CDR3, as DNA: TGCAGTGGGGTGACCCCGTTCCTCACAGATACGCAGTATTTT. This sequence encodes CSGVTPFLTDTQYF.

This chain's CDR3 is CAIRRVAGVRTGELFF. CDR3 bases: TGTGCCATTCGGAGAGTGGCGGGGGTCCGGACCGGGGAGCTGTTTTTT. This chain uses TRBV10-3 with TRBJ2-2; 7 bases match TRBD2. The CDR3 has 16 residues. Trimming removed 9 bases from V and 5 bases from J; junction bases left unmatched: 15. Germline CDR1 and CDR2: ENHRY and SYGVKD.

This clonotype came up a few times. The V call is TRBV5-5, the J call TRBJ2-3; 8 bases map to TRBD1. Trimming cost V 4 bases and J 3 bases; bases outside gene matches: 13. This CDR3 spans 17 amino acids. The germline V gene has CDR1 SGHKS and CDR2 YYEKEE (reference sequence). CDR3 amino acids: CASSPLDRGGRTDTQYF. In nucleotides, the CDR3 is TGTGCCAGCAGCCCACTCGACAGGGGCGGCAGGACAGATACGCAGTATTTT.

This clonotype was observed many times. In DNA form, the CDR3 reads TGCAGTGCCCACGTGAGCGGGGGCTACGAGCAGTACTTC. Its translation is CSAHVSGGYEQYF. The chain couples TRBV20-1 to TRBJ2-7, with 8 bases identical to TRBD2. V shed 6 bases, J shed 3 bases, and the junction held 7 bases outside the gene matches. The CDR3 is 13 amino acids. Germline CDR1 and CDR2: DFQATT and SNEGSKA (reference sequence).

This clonotype came up a few times. The rearrangement links TRBV20-1 to TRBJ2-7, with D uncertain. V was shortened by 7 bases and J by 2 bases, with 15 bases between the two germline ends. CDR1 and CDR2 from the germline V gene are DFQATT and SNEGSKA (reference sequence). This CDR3 has 13 residues. In DNA form, the CDR3 reads TGCAGTGTCCGAAAGATTCCCGCCTACGAGCAGTACTTC. Its protein is CSVRKIPAYEQYF.

This chain links TRBV5-1 with TRBJ2-7; D may match TRBD1 or TRBD2 (5 bases each). CDR1 and CDR2 (germline): SGHRS, YFSETQ. V was cut by 4 bases and J by 2 bases, with 19 bases left in between. The CDR3 consists of 16 residues. In DNA, the CDR3 is TGCGCCAGCAGCGATCCGGGACGGGCACCCACCTACGAGCAGTACTTC. Protein: CASSDPGRAPTYEQYF.

This rearrangement joins TRBV27 to TRBJ2-2; D perhaps matches TRBD2 (6 bases). V was pared by 5 bases and J by 7 bases, with 14 bases between. The CDR3 loop spans 14 amino acids. CDR1 MNHEY and CDR2 SMNVEV come from the germline V gene (reference sequence). The CDR3 DNA reads TGTGCCAGCAGTGGGAGGAATGAGGGCGGGGAGCTGTTTTTT. Amino acids: CASSGRNEGGELFF.

CDR3 nucleotides: TGTGCCAGCAGTTACTCGATCTCAGATACGCAGTATTTT. Translated, it gives CASSYSISDTQYF. The rearrangement joins TRBV6-5 to TRBJ2-3; D uncertain. The V gene's germline CDR1 is MNHEY and CDR2 SVGAGI. With 0 bases removed from V and 4 bases from J, the gap between germline ends came to 5 bases. The CDR3 sequence is 13 residues long.

The sample holds a few counts of this clonotype. The V call is TRBV7-8, the J call TRBJ2-7; TRBD2 is a possible D gene (6 bases). Germline lookup yields CDR1 SGHVS and CDR2 FQNEAQ. The CDR3 contains 13 residues. Trimming took 1 base from V and 6 from J, leaving 10 bases between them. The CDR3 DNA reads as TGTGCCAGCAGCTTAGGCGGGGTATTCGAGCAGTACTTC. It is translated as CASSLGGVFEQYF.

This clonotype occurred a few times. V and J are TRBV7-2 and TRBJ2-1; 8 bases fit TRBD2. The germline gives CDR1 SGHTA, CDR2 FQGNSA. The trim removed 4 bases at V and 9 bases at J, leaving 8 bases unmatched. This CDR3 is 14 amino acids long. CDR3 sequence: CASSSTRSGGEQFF. The CDR3, as DNA: TGTGCCAGCAGCTCCACCCGGAGCGGGGGTGAGCAGTTCTTC.

This clonotype was seen more than once but under ten times. V gene TRBV28 combines with J gene TRBJ1-5, with 8 positions matching TRBD1. The CDR3 covers 14 residues. J lost 5 bases, V lost 8 bases, and 8 bases had no gene match. Germline V gene lookup returns CDR1 MDHEN and CDR2 SYDVKM. CDR3 in amino acids: CASQNQGADQPQHF. The CDR3 DNA reads TGTGCCAGCCAAAATCAGGGGGCCGATCAGCCCCAGCATTTT. Full variable domain (outside the CDR3, taken from reference TRBV28 and TRBJ1-5): DVKVTQSSRYLVKRTGEKVFLECVQDMDHENMFWYRQDPGLGLRLIYFSYDVKMKEKGDIPEGYSVSREKKERFSLILESASTNQTSMYLCASQNQGADQPQHFGDGTRLSIL.

The rearrangement links TRBV6-1 to TRBJ1-1; 9 nucleotides agree with TRBD1. The CDR3 is made up of 15 amino acids. Germline V CDR1 and CDR2: MNHNS, SASEGT. V lost 5 bases and J lost 7; bases outside the gene matches: 11. The CDR3 loop reads CASSPGTGKFVEAFF. The CDR3 bases are TGTGCCAGCAGTCCCGGGACAGGGAAGTTCGTTGAAGCTTTCTTT.

This clonotype has ten or more counts. The J gene is TRBJ2-3, the V gene TRBV20-1; D gene unclear. The germline V gene encodes CDR1 DFQATT and CDR2 SNEGSKA (reference sequence). Trimming cost V 6 bases and J 2 bases, with 3 bases left between them. The CDR3 has 10 amino acids. CDR3: CSANTDTQYF. The CDR3 nucleotides are TGCAGTGCCAACACAGATACGCAGTATTTT.

Of note for this clonotype: Since a much larger clone is just one base distant, this may be a read error. The gene calls are TRBV20-1 and TRBJ2-3, with TRBD1 matching 10 bases. CDR3 size: 16 residues. Per the germline V gene, CDR1 is DFQATT and CDR2 is SNEGSKA (reference sequence). The CDR3 here is CCARDPRTGGKDTQYF. DNA of the CDR3: TGCTGTGCTAGAGATCCCCGGACAGGGGGGAAAGATACGCAGTATTTT.

This clonotype was recorded a few times. This rearrangement joins TRBV15 to TRBJ2-3; unclear D gene. Trimming removed 8 bases from V and 2 bases from J, with 11 bases in between. From germline, CDR1 is LNHNV and CDR2 YYDKDF (reference sequence). This CDR3 has 13 residues. This CDR3 reads CATRSPVTDTQYF. In DNA form, the CDR3 reads TGTGCCACCCGTTCCCCAGTCACAGATACGCAGTATTTT.

The rearrangement uses TRBV27 and TRBJ2-2; TRBD1 is a possible D gene (6 bases). V lost 6 bases, J lost 0 bases, and 14 bases lay in between. CDR1 MNHEY and CDR2 SMNVEV come from the germline V gene (reference sequence). This CDR3 contains 16 residues. The CDR3 here is CASSSNRAPNTGELFF. CDR3 coding DNA: TGTGCCAGCAGCTCGAACAGGGCCCCGAACACCGGGGAGCTGTTTTTT.

This clonotype has just a few counts. V gene TRBV25-1 combines with J gene TRBJ2-5; 7 bases map to TRBD1. There are 14 residues in the CDR3. V shed 4 bases and J 5 bases; nucleotides not matched to a gene: 7. Germline assignment: CDR1 MGHDK and CDR2 SYGVNS. In DNA, the CDR3 is TGTGCCAGCAGTGGGGGACAGACGTTGGAGACCCAGTACTTC. Its translation is CASSGGQTLETQYF.

This clonotype turned up a few times. This chain uses TRBV12-3 or TRBV12-4 with TRBJ2-3, with D possibly matching TRBD2 (5 bases). This CDR3 spans 14 amino acids. Trimming left V 6 bases short and J 4 bases short, with 14 bases between. The CDR3 spells CASSPGVGPDTQYF. The CDR3 nucleotides read TGTGCCAGCAGCCCCGGGGTGGGCCCAGATACGCAGTATTTT.